This is a list of T cell receptor beta chains from one sample in a study of cytomegalovirus exposure and HLA in healthy donors. TCRdb's copy holds only in-frame clones and misses some; the assay was immunoSEQ multiplex PCR. The table includes about 88,000 clones, about 87% detected once. The sample consisted of PBMCs. All receptors come from a man aged 18 to 29 in good health and CMV-seronegative. Both conserved end residues are part of each CDR3. The D gene is left open where the match is weak. The size of a clone is reported for some rows only, either as once, few or many, or as a class for expanded clones.

cdr3_nt	cdr3_aa	d_call	v_call	clone_size	j_call
TGTGCCAGCAGCAGGGACAGGGGCTACGAGCAGTACTTC	CASSRDRGYEQYF	TRBD1	TRBV7-2	NA	TRBJ2-7
TGTGCCAGCAGCTTAGCGCGGGGGAGGGTAGACAGAGGCTACACCTTC	CASSLARGRVDRGYTF	NA	TRBV7-8	NA	TRBJ1-2
TGTGCCAGCAGCAAAGAGCCTCGCGGGGGGGGCGTCCGGACCCAGTACTTC	CASSKEPRGGGVRTQYF	NA	TRBV21-1	NA	TRBJ2-5
TGTGCCAGCAGTGGAACAGGGGCCGGCACAGATACGCAGTATTTT	CASSGTGAGTDTQYF	TRBD1	TRBV6-5	NA	TRBJ2-3
TGTGCCAGCAGCCCAGGGGGTGACTCCTACAATGAGCAGTTCTTC	CASSPGGDSYNEQFF	TRBD1	TRBV7-2	NA	TRBJ2-1
TGTGCCAGTAGTATCGCCAGGGATCGGGAAAAACTGTTTTTT	CASSIARDREKLFF	NA	TRBV19	NA	TRBJ1-4
TGTGCCAGCAGTTTCCTAGCGGGAGATAAAAACATTCAGTACTTC	CASSFLAGDKNIQYF	TRBD2	TRBV27	NA	TRBJ2-4
TGTGCCAGCATCAAGAGCGATCGCCCCTACGAGCAGTACTTC	CASIKSDRPYEQYF	NA	TRBV5-5	NA	TRBJ2-7
TGCGCCAGCAGCTTGGGCAGGTTTCTTCGCAATGAGCAGTTCTTC	CASSLGRFLRNEQFF	NA	TRBV5-1	NA	TRBJ2-1
TGTGCCAGCAGTTTCATACAGGGTGGTCAGCCCCAGCATTTT	CASSFIQGGQPQHF	NA	TRBV27	NA	TRBJ1-5
TGTGCCAGCAGCAAGTACAGGGGTTACGAGCAGTACTTC	CASSKYRGYEQYF	NA	TRBV21-1	NA	TRBJ2-7
TGTGCCACTGGGGGGACGGGCGAGCAGTACTTC	CATGGTGEQYF	NA	TRBV10-3	NA	TRBJ2-7
TGCGCCAGCAGCTGGGGGACTAACAATGAGCAGTTCTTC	CASSWGTNNEQFF	TRBD2	TRBV5-1	NA	TRBJ2-1
TGTGCCAGCAGCTTCGGACAGGGGAATGAAAAACTGTTTTTT	CASSFGQGNEKLFF	TRBD1	TRBV7-9	NA	TRBJ1-4
TGTGCCAGCAGTTTGGAGGTAGTCAGCTCACCCCTCCACTTT	CASSLEVVSSPLHF	NA	TRBV28	NA	TRBJ1-6
TGCGCCAGCAGCCCAAACCCTCGGGACAGAACCTACAATGAGCAGTTCTTC	CASSPNPRDRTYNEQFF	TRBD1	TRBV5-1	NA	TRBJ2-1
TGTGCCAGCAGCCACCGACCGGGACAGGGAACCGAGCAGTACTTC	CASSHRPGQGTEQYF	TRBD1	TRBV9	NA	TRBJ2-7
TGCGCCAGCAGCCAAGAACTCGGGCAGGGTACGGGTGGCTACACCTTC	CASSQELGQGTGGYTF	NA	TRBV4-3	NA	TRBJ1-2
TGCGCCAGCAGCTTATTCACGCAGGGGGCGGACGAGCAGTACTTC	CASSLFTQGADEQYF	TRBD1	TRBV5-1	NA	TRBJ2-7
TGTGCCAGCAGTAATCGACAGGGTGTTCAGCCCCAGCATTTT	CASSNRQGVQPQHF	TRBD1	TRBV28	NA	TRBJ1-5
TGTGCCAGCAGCCGTTTCGGGTTGGGACATATGAACACTGAAGCTTTCTTT	CASSRFGLGHMNTEAFF	NA	TRBV5-6	once	TRBJ1-1
TGTTCCAGCAGCTTAACGCGGATAACCTACGAGCAGTACTTC	CSSSLTRITYEQYF	NA	TRBV7-9	NA	TRBJ2-7
TGTGCCAGCAGTGTGGGGACTAGCGGCTACGAGCAGTACTTC	CASSVGTSGYEQYF	TRBD2	TRBV2	NA	TRBJ2-7
TGTGCCAGCAGTTTACGTTTCGAGCAGTACTTC	CASSLRFEQYF	NA	TRBV28	NA	TRBJ2-7
TGTGCCAGCAGACCTGGGGTAGCGGGATTAGAACAGTACTTC	CASRPGVAGLEQYF	TRBD2	TRBV28	NA	TRBJ2-7
TGTGCCAGCAGTGCACGACAGGGAAGTGAAAAACTGTTTTTT	CASSARQGSEKLFF	TRBD1	TRBV28	few	TRBJ1-4
TGTGCCAGCAAACAGGGGACTTCTGGGGCCAACGTCCTGACTTTC	CASKQGTSGANVLTF	NA	TRBV6-6	NA	TRBJ2-6
TGTGCCAGCTCGCCGGGACAGAGCTCCTACGAGCAGTACTTC	CASSPGQSSYEQYF	TRBD1	TRBV18	few	TRBJ2-7
TGCGCCAGCAGTGTATGGACTAGCGGATACAATGAGCAGTTCTTC	CASSVWTSGYNEQFF	TRBD2	TRBV5-1	NA	TRBJ2-1
TGTGCCAGCAGCGGACTAGCGGGAGAGGTTCGGGAGACCCAGTACTTC	CASSGLAGEVRETQYF	TRBD2	TRBV28	NA	TRBJ2-5
TGCGCCAGCAGTTACAGAAATACAGATACGCAGTATTTT	CASSYRNTDTQYF	NA	TRBV4-1	NA	TRBJ2-3
TGTGCCAGCAGCAAAGTAGGGGCGCTGTGCAGGTTAGCTGGCTATGGCTACACCTTC	CASSKVGALCRLAGYGYTF	NA	TRBV21-1	NA	TRBJ1-2
TGTGCCAGCAGCGCACGTAGCTCCTACGAGCAGTACTTC	CASSARSSYEQYF	NA	TRBV4-2	NA	TRBJ2-7
TGTGCCAGCAGCTTGGAATCTTACGAGCAGTACTTC	CASSLESYEQYF	NA	TRBV5-5	NA	TRBJ2-7
TGCGCCAGCAGCCAGGCTCCGAGAGGGGGTTACGAGCAGTACTTC	CASSQAPRGGYEQYF	NA	TRBV4-3	NA	TRBJ2-7
TGTGCCAGCAGTTTAGAGGGACACGGCACAGATACGCAGTATTTT	CASSLEGHGTDTQYF	NA	TRBV27	once	TRBJ2-3
TGTGCCAGCAGCTTAGCTTCGGGACTCACCTACGAGCAGTACTTC	CASSLASGLTYEQYF	NA	TRBV7-2	NA	TRBJ2-7
TGTGCCAGCAGTCCAGAGGGCCTACGGCCCCAGCATTTT	CASSPEGLRPQHF	NA	TRBV28	NA	TRBJ1-5
TGTGCCAGCAGTTACTCGACAGCTAGCAATCAGCCCCAGCATTTT	CASSYSTASNQPQHF	NA	TRBV6-5	once	TRBJ1-5
TGTGCCAGCAGCGACCGGACTAGCTCCTACGAGCAGTACTTC	CASSDRTSSYEQYF	TRBD2	TRBV11-2	NA	TRBJ2-7
TGTGCCAGCAGTTACCAGGGCCTGAACACTGAAGCTTTCTTT	CASSYQGLNTEAFF	NA	TRBV6-5	NA	TRBJ1-1